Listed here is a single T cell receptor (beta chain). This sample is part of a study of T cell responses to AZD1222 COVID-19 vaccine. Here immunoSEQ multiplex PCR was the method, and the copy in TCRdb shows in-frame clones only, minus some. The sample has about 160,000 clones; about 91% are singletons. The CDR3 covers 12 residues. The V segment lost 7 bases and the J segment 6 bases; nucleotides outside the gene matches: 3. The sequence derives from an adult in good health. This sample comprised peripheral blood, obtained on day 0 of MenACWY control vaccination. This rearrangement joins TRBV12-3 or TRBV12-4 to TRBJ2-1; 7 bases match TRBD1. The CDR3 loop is CASNTGVNEQFF. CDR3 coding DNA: TGTGCCAGCAATACAGGGGTCAATGAGCAGTTCTTC.